This record concerns one T cell receptor (beta chain) sequence. The target antigen is unknown. The data originate from a study of cytomegalovirus exposure and HLA in healthy donors. Study-level background: Early released data had tens of millions of unique TCRs, all coming from HLA-typed donors.

PCR used 60 Vbeta primers and 13 Jbeta primers. Assay used: immunoSEQ multiplex PCR; TCRdb lists only in-frame clones, some missing. The profile shows 120,000 or so clones, around 73% of them singletons. Whole-study findings and limits: For TCR beta chains, V- and J-gene trimming was later linked to a missense DCLRE1C variant. In all likelihood, a cluster of highly shared sequence variants was a sequencing artifact.

This CDR3 spans 13 amino acids. Germline CDR1 is SGHNT and CDR2 is YYREEE (reference sequence). Trimming cost V 4 bases and J 4 bases, with 11 bases left between them. This receptor was obtained from a man aged 30-40 years in good health and CMV-seropositive. The sequencing sample was made of PBMCs. The rearrangement uses TRBV5-4 and TRBJ2-5, with D perhaps TRBD2 (6 bases). As DNA, the CDR3 is TGTGCCAGCAGCCCCCCGGGAGTAGAGACCCAGTACTTC. This translates into CASSPPGVETQYF.